These 32 T cell receptor beta chains were all obtained from the same sample, sequenced in a study of cytomegalovirus exposure and HLA in healthy donors. The primer mix had 60 Vbeta and 13 Jbeta primers. Some clones are missing from TCRdb's copy, which holds only in-frame ones; the method was immunoSEQ multiplex PCR. The repertoire holds about 90,000 clones, with approximately 71% as singletons. Source material: PBMCs. The receptors here all came from a woman aged 18-29 years in good health and CMV-seropositive.

This chain joins TRBV30 and TRBJ1-2; 8 bases match TRBD1. This CDR3 has 14 amino acids. V dropped 2 bases and J dropped 8; count of bases not matched to a gene: 10. Germline values: CDR1 GTSNPN, CDR2 SVGIG (reference sequence). This CDR3 reads CAWSLTTGGIGYTF. Written as DNA, the CDR3 is TGTGCCTGGAGTCTTACTACAGGGGGGATCGGCTACACCTTC.

The chain employs TRBV2 and TRBJ1-1; maybe TRBD1 (5 bases). Trimming removed 7 bases at V and 0 bases at J, with 12 bases between. This CDR3 has 14 residues. Germline V gene lookup returns CDR1 SNHLY and CDR2 FYNNEI. CDR3 residues: CASTPTAMNTEAFF. The CDR3 nucleotides are TGTGCCAGCACTCCGACAGCGATGAACACTGAAGCTTTCTTT. Drawing the rest from reference TRBV2 and TRBJ1-1, the complete variable domain is EPEVTQTPSHQVTQMGQEVILRCVPISNHLYFYWYRQILGQKVEFLVSFYNNEISEKSEIFDDQFSVERPDGSNFTLKIRSTKLEDSAMYFCASTPTAMNTEAFFGQGTRLTVV.

This clone has just a few counts. The CDR3 DNA is TGTGCCAGCTCACCAGGGACTAGCGGGACCTACGAGCAGTACTTC. This sequence encodes CASSPGTSGTYEQYF. This sequence joins TRBV18 and TRBJ2-7, with 13 bases lining up with TRBD2. V was pared by 2 bases and J by 2 bases, with 0 bases of the junction left unmatched. From germline, CDR1 is KGHSH and CDR2 LQKENI. CDR3 length: 15 residues.

Written as DNA, the CDR3 is TGTGCCAGCAGCGTGACCGCTAGCGGGAGTACAGATACGCAGTATTTT. The encoded protein is CASSVTASGSTDTQYF. V and J are TRBV9 and TRBJ2-3; 10 nucleotides match TRBD2. Unmatched junction bases numbered 6, after V lost 2 bases and J lost 3 bases. The CDR3 spans 16 residues. From germline, CDR1 is SGDLS and CDR2 YYNGEE. Full variable domain (remainder filled in from reference TRBV9 and TRBJ2-3): DSGVTQTPKHLITATGQRVTLRCSPRSGDLSVYWYQQSLDQGLQFLIQYYNGEERAKGNILERFSAQQFPDLHSELNLSSLELGDSALYFCASSVTASGSTDTQYFGPGTRLTVL.

The V call is TRBV11-2, the J call TRBJ1-2, with TRBD1 matching 10 bases. The germline CDR1 and CDR2 sequences are SGHAT and FQNNGV. This CDR3 has 14 amino acids. With V trimmed by 4 bases and J by 8 bases, 7 bases remained unmatched. The CDR3 nucleotides read TGTGCCAGCAGCTCCGGGACAGGGGTCGGCGGCTACACCTTC. The encoded protein is CASSSGTGVGGYTF. The variable domain in full, completed from reference TRBV11-2 and TRBJ1-2, reads EAGVAQSPRYKIIEKRQSVAFWCNPISGHATLYWYQQILGQGPKLLIQFQNNGVVDDSQLPKDRFSAERLKGVDSTLKIQPAKLEDSAVYLCASSSGTGVGGYTFGSGTRLTVV.

This chain links TRBV30 with TRBJ1-6, with D unclear. The CDR3 spans 13 residues. With 8 bases removed from V and 9 bases from J, the gap between germline ends came to 17 bases. In germline, CDR1 is GTSNPN, CDR2 SVGIG (reference sequence). This chain's CDR3 is CALIEARSSPLHF. In DNA, the CDR3 is TGTGCCCTAATCGAGGCCCGGAGTTCACCCCTCCACTTT.

This clone was found a few times. This rearrangement joins TRBV7-9 to TRBJ1-3; D is undetermined. Germline CDR1 and CDR2: SEHNR and FQNEAQ (reference sequence). This CDR3 contains 15 residues. V shed 5 bases and J shed 2 bases, with 13 bases lying between them. Here the CDR3 DNA reads TGTGCCAGCAGCGACCTCGGGGTGACTGGAAACACCATATATTTT. It encodes CASSDLGVTGNTIYF.

The chain couples TRBV9 to TRBJ2-2; D gene unclear. CDR1 is SGDLS, CDR2 YYNGEE, per germline. The CDR3 is 14 residues long. The V and J ends lost 2 bases and 1 base respectively, with 6 bases between them. The DNA for the CDR3 is TGTGCCAGCAGCGTTAGTCTGAACACCGGGGAGCTGTTTTTT. Translating it yields CASSVSLNTGELFF.

The J gene is TRBJ1-3, the V gene TRBV15; TRBD1 matches at 8 bases. The CDR3 totals 17 residues. Germline CDR1 LNHNV, CDR2 YYDKDF (reference sequence). J was trimmed by 4 bases and V by 0 bases; bases with no gene match: 8. The CDR3 nucleotides are TGTGCCACCAGCAGAGAGGGTGGCAGGGGGCGAGGAAACACCATATATTTT. Translated, it gives CATSREGGRGRGNTIYF.

The CDR3 DNA sequence: TGTGCCAGCAGGACAACCGGGACTAGCGTAAACAATGAGCAGTTCTTC. Its protein is CASRTTGTSVNNEQFF. The chain couples TRBV28 to TRBJ2-1, with 10 bases aligning to TRBD2. Looked up from germline, CDR1 is MDHEN and CDR2 is SYDVKM. J was trimmed by 5 bases and V by 6 bases; bases with no gene match: 10. CDR3 length: 16 residues.

The V and J genes are TRBV10-3 and TRBJ2-3; tentative D call: TRBD1 (7 bases). Germline CDR1 and CDR2: ENHRY and SYGVKD. The CDR3 length is 16 residues. V lost 6 bases and J lost 2, with 18 bases in between. The CDR3 here is CAISPSAGQFTDTQYF. Written as DNA, the CDR3 is TGTGCCATCAGCCCTTCTGCGGGACAGTTCACAGATACGCAGTATTTT.

The chain has TRBV9 and TRBJ1-1, with 7 bases matching TRBD1. CDR1 is SGDLS, CDR2 YYNGEE, per germline. The CDR3 runs 18 residues. Losses at the gene ends were 4 bases for V and 0 bases for J; bases not matched to a gene: 15. In DNA form, the CDR3 reads TGTGCCAGCAGCCGCAACCTCAGGGGGACAGATATGAACACTGAAGCTTTCTTT. It codes for CASSRNLRGTDMNTEAFF. The whole variable domain, filled in from reference TRBV9 and TRBJ1-1, reads DSGVTQTPKHLITATGQRVTLRCSPRSGDLSVYWYQQSLDQGLQFLIQYYNGEERAKGNILERFSAQQFPDLHSELNLSSLELGDSALYFCASSRNLRGTDMNTEAFFGQGTRLTVV.

This clone was detected only a few times. This chain connects TRBV30 to TRBJ2-1; 8 bases align to TRBD2. Looked up from germline, CDR1 is GTSNPN and CDR2 is SVGIG (reference sequence). With 4 bases clipped from V and 9 bases from J, the junction kept 8 bases outside the gene matches. CDR3 length: 13 residues. The CDR3 sequence is CAWTSGYLAEQFF. In nucleotides, the CDR3 is TGTGCCTGGACTAGCGGGTATCTAGCTGAGCAGTTCTTC.

As concerns this clone: At one end, the junction sequence differs from germline, possibly due to a read error. The J gene is TRBJ1-1, the V gene TRBV5-1, with D possibly TRBD1 on 5 matching bases. The CDR3 loop spans 11 amino acids. Germline CDR1 is SGHRS and CDR2 is YFSETQ. CDR3 nucleotides: TGCGCCAGCAGCGGACACACCGAAGCTTTCTTT. Its translation is CASSGHTEAFF. Based on the CDR3 plus reference TRBV5-1 and TRBJ1-1, the full variable domain is KAGVTQTPRYLIKTRGQQVTLSCSPISGHRSVSWYQQTPGQGLQFLFEYFSETQRNKGNFPGRFSGRQFSNSRSEMNVSTLELGDSALYLCASSGHTEAFFGQGTRLTVV.

The V call is TRBV28, the J call TRBJ2-1, with a weak D call TRBD2 (5 bases). This CDR3 is 13 amino acids long. V lost 7 bases to trimming and J lost 5 bases, with 12 bases between them. Germline values: CDR1 MDHEN, CDR2 SYDVKM. In DNA form, the CDR3 reads TGTGCCAGCAATTGGGCGGGCAACAATGAGCAGTTCTTC. Amino acid sequence: CASNWAGNNEQFF.

The V call is TRBV4-1, the J call TRBJ2-3; perhaps TRBD2 as D (6 bases). CDR1 MGHRA and CDR2 YSYEKL come from the germline V gene. This CDR3 is 14 amino acids long. V lost 1 base and J lost 1, with 6 bases in between. DNA for the CDR3: TGCGCCAGCAGCCAAGCGGGGGGCACAGATACGCAGTATTTT. This translates into CASSQAGGTDTQYF.

The V call is TRBV14, the J call TRBJ2-3, with D tentatively TRBD2 (5 bases). This CDR3 has 13 amino acids. The germline CDR1 and CDR2 sequences are SGHDN and FVKESK. Trimming left V 0 bases short and J 8 bases short, with 9 bases between. The CDR3 protein is CASSQERAGTQYF. In DNA form, the CDR3 reads TGTGCCAGCAGCCAAGAACGGGCGGGTACGCAGTATTTT.

This clone was seen a handful of times. The chain couples TRBV2 to TRBJ2-7; D is undetermined. The CDR3 contains 12 residues. V gave up 6 bases and J gave up 0 bases, with 6 bases separating them. Germline loops: CDR1 SNHLY, CDR2 FYNNEI. The CDR3 DNA is TGTGCCAGCAGGGAGAGCTCCTACGAGCAGTACTTC. This encodes CASRESSYEQYF. Combining the CDR3 with reference TRBV2 and TRBJ2-7 gives the whole variable domain EPEVTQTPSHQVTQMGQEVILRCVPISNHLYFYWYRQILGQKVEFLVSFYNNEISEKSEIFDDQFSVERPDGSNFTLKIRSTKLEDSAMYFCASRESSYEQYFGPGTRLTVT.

This clone has just a few counts. The chain couples TRBV28 to TRBJ2-6; D ambiguous. From germline, CDR1 is MDHEN and CDR2 SYDVKM. The CDR3 length is 18 residues. Trimming took 8 bases from V and 0 from J, leaving 20 bases between them. This CDR3 is CASYSFRRIRSGANVLTF. CDR3 in DNA: TGTGCCAGCTACTCTTTTAGGCGGATCCGCTCTGGGGCCAACGTCCTGACTTTC.

The genes are TRBV5-4 and TRBJ2-3; D gene ambiguous. The V gene lost 4 bases and the J gene lost 0 bases, with 6 bases spanning the gap. CDR3 length equals 13 residues. Per germline, CDR1 SGHNT and CDR2 YYREEE (reference sequence). The CDR3 DNA reads TGTGCCAGCAGCGAAACTAGCACAGATACGCAGTATTTT. This translates into CASSETSTDTQYF.

The rearrangement uses TRBV19 and TRBJ1-2, with TRBD1 identical over 10 bases. The CDR3 loop spans 19 amino acids. CDR1 and CDR2 (germline): LNHDA, SQIVND (reference sequence). With 5 bases clipped from V and 2 bases from J, the junction kept 17 bases outside the gene matches. The CDR3 DNA follows: TGTGCCAGTAGTGACCCCGGGACAGGGGAATATGGTCGAAACTATGGCTACACCTTC. Amino acid sequence: CASSDPGTGEYGRNYGYTF.

The rearrangement uses TRBV4-1 and TRBJ1-5; D is perhaps TRBD1 (5 bases). V lost 0 bases and J 7 bases, leaving 13 bases between the germline ends. Germline CDR1 and CDR2: MGHRA and YSYEKL. The CDR3 length is 15 residues. CDR3 DNA sequence: TGCGCCAGCAGCCAAGATCGACAGTCACAGCAGCCCCAGCATTTT. Its protein product is CASSQDRQSQQPQHF.

The chain joins TRBV28 to TRBJ2-3; possible D gene TRBD1, 5 bases. Trimming removed 6 bases at V and 2 bases at J, with 9 bases between. Per the germline V gene, CDR1 is MDHEN and CDR2 is SYDVKM. CDR3 length: 13 residues. The CDR3 protein is CASRGPSTDTQYF. CDR3 in DNA: TGTGCCAGCAGGGGGCCTTCCACAGATACGCAGTATTTT.

This rearrangement joins TRBV27 to TRBJ2-7; D unclear. The CDR3 is 15 amino acids. Germline-derived CDR1 and CDR2 are MNHEY and SMNVEV (reference sequence). Trimming stripped 2 bases from V and 3 bases from J, with 14 bases between. CDR3 DNA: TGTGCCAGCAGTTTAGACGGGTCTAGGCACTACGAGCAGTACTTC. Translation gives CASSLDGSRHYEQYF.

This chain joins TRBV6-5 and TRBJ1-4, with 9 bases lining up with TRBD1. This CDR3 has 15 residues. Germline CDR1 and CDR2: MNHEY and SVGAGI. V was clipped by 5 bases and J by 10 bases; unmatched bases: 11. This chain's CDR3 is CASSPPGTGLGKLFF. Written as DNA, the CDR3 is TGTGCCAGCAGTCCACCAGGGACAGGGCTTGGAAAACTGTTTTTT.

J is TRBJ2-3 and V is TRBV29-1; TRBD1 aligns across 11 bases. V lost 4 bases and J lost 7; bases outside the gene matches: 4. The CDR3 sequence is 13 residues long. Per germline, CDR1 SQVTM and CDR2 ANQGSEA. The CDR3 is CSVVGQGANTQYF. The CDR3 DNA is TGCAGCGTTGTCGGACAGGGGGCGAATACGCAGTATTTT.

The chain has TRBV15 and TRBJ1-4; D is unclear. The V gene's germline CDR1 is LNHNV and CDR2 YYDKDF (reference sequence). The CDR3 length is 14 residues. V gave up 4 bases and J gave up 7 bases, with 13 bases separating them. DNA of the CDR3: TGTGCCACCAGCACTGGGCCCGAGGGTGAAAAACTGTTTTTT. It is translated as CATSTGPEGEKLFF.

By sample share, this clone is medium-sized. This sequence joins TRBV7-2 and TRBJ2-7; TRBD1 matches 10 bases. Per germline, CDR1 SGHTA and CDR2 FQGNSA. Trimming cost V 5 bases and J 8 bases; bases outside gene matches: 9. There are 14 residues in the CDR3. In DNA form, the CDR3 reads TGTGCCAGCAGCCCGGACAGGGGGGTTATGAAGCAGTACTTC. Translated: CASSPDRGVMKQYF.

The V gene is TRBV7-2, the J gene TRBJ2-1, with 8 bases fitting TRBD2. Germline assignment: CDR1 SGHTA and CDR2 FQGNSA. The CDR3 is 15 residues long. V dropped 5 bases and J dropped 2; count of bases not matched to a gene: 5. DNA for the CDR3: TGTGCCAGCAGCCTAGACGGGAGGGCCTACAATGAGCAGTTCTTC. Protein product: CASSLDGRAYNEQFF.

The rearrangement joins TRBV14 to TRBJ2-1; 10 bases match TRBD2. There are 14 residues in the CDR3. V lost 5 bases and J lost 4; bases outside the gene matches: 2. The germline gives CDR1 SGHDN, CDR2 FVKESK. DNA for the CDR3: TGTGCCAGCAGCTGGACTAGCGGATACAATGAGCAGTTCTTC. Amino acid sequence: CASSWTSGYNEQFF.

Only one count was recorded for this clone. The J gene is TRBJ2-1, the V gene TRBV5-1; D may be TRBD2 (6 bases). The germline gives CDR1 SGHRS, CDR2 YFSETQ. There are 15 residues in the CDR3. Trimming removed 7 bases at V and 0 bases at J, with 14 bases between. CDR3 DNA sequence: TGCGCCAGCGGATCCGGGACTTCCTCCTACAATGAGCAGTTCTTC. Amino acid sequence: CASGSGTSSYNEQFF.

J is TRBJ2-7 and V is TRBV7-6; weak D call: TRBD1 (6 bases). Germline-derived CDR1 and CDR2 are SGHVS and FNYEAQ. This CDR3 contains 13 residues. V lost 2 bases, J lost 2 bases, and 7 bases lay in between. The CDR3 sequence: CASSLWGPYEQYF. DNA for the CDR3: TGTGCCAGCAGCTTATGGGGGCCCTACGAGCAGTACTTC.